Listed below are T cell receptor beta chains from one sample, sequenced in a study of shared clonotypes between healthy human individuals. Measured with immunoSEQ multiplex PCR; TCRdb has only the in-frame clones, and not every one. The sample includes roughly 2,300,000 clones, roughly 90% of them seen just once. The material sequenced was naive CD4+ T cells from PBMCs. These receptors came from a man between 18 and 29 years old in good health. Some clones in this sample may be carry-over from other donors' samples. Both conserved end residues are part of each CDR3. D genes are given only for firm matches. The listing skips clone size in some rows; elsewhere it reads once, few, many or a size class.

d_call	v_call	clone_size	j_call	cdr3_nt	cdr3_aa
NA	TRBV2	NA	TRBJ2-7	TGTGCCAGCAGGACAAGCTGGAGCTCCTACGAGCAGTACTTC	CASRTSWSSYEQYF
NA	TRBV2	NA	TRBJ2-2	TGTGCCAGCAGTGATGCCAGCCCCAGGCACACCGGGGAGCTGTTTTTT	CASSDASPRHTGELFF
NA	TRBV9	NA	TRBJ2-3	TGTGCCAGCAGCGTAGCGGGCAGGGTTACCGGCACAGATACGCAGTATTTT	CASSVAGRVTGTDTQYF
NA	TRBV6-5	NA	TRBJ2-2	TGTGCCAGCACTCCAGGGACCGGGGAGCTGTTTTTT	CASTPGTGELFF
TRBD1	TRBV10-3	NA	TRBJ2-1	TGTGCCATCTCAGGACAGGGGGGTGGTGAGCAGTTCTTC	CAISGQGGGEQFF
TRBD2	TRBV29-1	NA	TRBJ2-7	TGCAGCGTTGTACGACTAGCGGGAGGGCCGTACGAGCAGTACTTC	CSVVRLAGGPYEQYF
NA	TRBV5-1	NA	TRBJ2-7	TGCGCCAGCAGCTTGGACAGGGCGTCCTACGAGCAGTACTTC	CASSLDRASYEQYF
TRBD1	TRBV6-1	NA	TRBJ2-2	TGTGCCAGCAGTGTCGACAGGGACGGCGGGGAGCTGTTTTTT	CASSVDRDGGELFF
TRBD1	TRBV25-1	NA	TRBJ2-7	TGTGCCAGCAGCGACACGACAGGGGGCGCCGAGCAGTACTTC	CASSDTTGGAEQYF
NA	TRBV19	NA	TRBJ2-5	TGTGCCAGTAGTATAGGGCAGGGGCCCCAAGAGACCCAGTACTTC	CASSIGQGPQETQYF
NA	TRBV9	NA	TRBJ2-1	TGTGCCAGCAGCGCGTACGGGTCATCCTACAATGAGCAGTTCTTC	CASSAYGSSYNEQFF
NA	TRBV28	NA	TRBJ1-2	TGTGCCAGCAGTAGGGACGGTGATTACTATGGCTACACCTTC	CASSRDGDYYGYTF
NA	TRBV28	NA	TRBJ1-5	TGTGCCAGCAGTCTCCCGACAGCCCGTGGGCTCAATCAGCCCCAGCATTTT	CASSLPTARGLNQPQHF
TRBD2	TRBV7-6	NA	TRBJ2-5	TGTGCCAGCAGCTTAGCGCGGACTAGGCAAGAGACCCAGTACTTC	CASSLARTRQETQYF
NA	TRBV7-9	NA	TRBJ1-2	TGTGCCAGCAGCGCCAACTCCGGGAAAGGGGACTATGGCTACACCTTC	CASSANSGKGDYGYTF
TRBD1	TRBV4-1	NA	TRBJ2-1	TGCGCCAGCAGCCCGTTAACGGGACAGTCCTACAATGAGCAGTTCTTC	CASSPLTGQSYNEQFF
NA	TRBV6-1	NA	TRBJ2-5	TGTGCCAGCACCATCCGGGAGACCCAGTACTTC	CASTIRETQYF
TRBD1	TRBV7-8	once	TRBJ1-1	TGTGCCAGCAGCCGGGGGACAGGGAGTATAGTTGAAGCTTTCTTT	CASSRGTGSIVEAFF
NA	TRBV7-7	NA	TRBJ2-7	TGTGCCAGCAGCTTAGATGGGTCCTACGAGCAGTACTTC	CASSLDGSYEQYF
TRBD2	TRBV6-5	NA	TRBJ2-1	TGTGCCAGCAGACGAGCGGGAGGGAACAATGAGCAGTTCTTC	CASRRAGGNNEQFF
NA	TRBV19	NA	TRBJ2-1	TGTGCCAGTAGCCCGACCAGAAGGGCGGGCAACAGCAATGAGCAGTTCTTC	CASSPTRRAGNSNEQFF
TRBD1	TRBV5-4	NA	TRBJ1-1	TGTGCCAGCAGGGAGGGACAGCCCATGAACACTGAAGCTTTCTTT	CASREGQPMNTEAFF
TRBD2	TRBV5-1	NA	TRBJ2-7	TGCGCCAGCAGCGCAACCTCCGTGCTAGCGGACTACGAGCAGTACTTC	CASSATSVLADYEQYF
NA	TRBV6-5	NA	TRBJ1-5	TGTGCCAGCAGCGCGGCCAGGGGAAATCAGCCCCAGCATTTT	CASSAARGNQPQHF
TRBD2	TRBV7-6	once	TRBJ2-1	TGTGCCAGCAGCTTAGATTGGCCGGGGGGTGTTAACAATGAGCAGTTCTTC	CASSLDWPGGVNNEQFF
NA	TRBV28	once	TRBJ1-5	TGTGCCAGCAGTTTAGAACGATCGCGGGGCAGCAATCAGCCCCAGCATTTT	CASSLERSRGSNQPQHF
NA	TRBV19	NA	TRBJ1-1	TGTGCCAGTAGTATGCGGCAGGCCTCCTTCGAAGCTTTCTTT	CASSMRQASFEAFF
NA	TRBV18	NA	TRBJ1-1	TGTGCCAGCTCACCCGAAATGCGGACTGAAGCTTTCTTT	CASSPEMRTEAFF
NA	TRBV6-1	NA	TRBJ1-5	TGTGCCAGCAGTTCAGGGGATAGGAGCAATCAGCCCCAGCATTTT	CASSSGDRSNQPQHF
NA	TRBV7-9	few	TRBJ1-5	TGTGCCAGCAGCCTGGAGGGAGGATATCAGCCCCAGCATTTT	CASSLEGGYQPQHF
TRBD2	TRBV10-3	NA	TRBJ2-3	TGTGCCATCAGTGATCGGACTAGCGGGAGGGCCGTGACAGATACGCAGTATTTT	CAISDRTSGRAVTDTQYF
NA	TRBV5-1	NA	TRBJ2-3	TGCGCCAGCGGCCAAGTAGGGGAACCGCAGTATTTT	CASGQVGEPQYF